A single sample is the source of the 22 T cell receptor beta chains below, sequenced in a study of T-cell reconstitution after alpha-beta-depleted transplantation in children. Preparation of the TCRbeta library used unique molecular identifiers. TCRdb fed the PCR reads into MiXCR, producing one record per CDR3 protein. This table holds 200,000 to 300,000 distinct CDR3 sequences, roughly 8.2% found once. The material was PBMCs, mostly from graft donor cells, obtained 180 days after TCRalphabeta/CD19-depleted stem cell transplant. The source is a male patient younger than 18 who had a stem cell transplant for acute lymphoblastic leukemia, so the T cells may come from the graft donor.

This clonotype came up many times. The J gene is TRBJ2-1, the V gene TRBV24-1; either TRBD1 or TRBD2 may fit D (5 bases each). There are 14 residues in the CDR3. Trimming removed 7 bases from V and 2 bases from J, with 11 bases in between. Germline CDR1 reads KGHDR; CDR2 reads SFDVKD. CDR3 residues: CATRGRPPYNEQFF. The DNA of the CDR3 is TGTGCCACCAGGGGACGGCCGCCCTACAATGAGCAGTTCTTC.

This clonotype came up many times. The genes are TRBV6-2 or TRBV6-3 and TRBJ1-3, with 12 bases fitting TRBD1. Germline V lookup: CDR1 MNHEY, CDR2 SVGEGT. The CDR3 is made up of 19 amino acids. V lost 0 bases and J lost 4; bases outside the gene matches: 10. The CDR3 loop is CASSYSPGQGASRGNTIYF. For the CDR3, the DNA is TGTGCCAGCAGTTACTCTCCGGGACAGGGGGCGTCGCGAGGAAACACCATATATTTT.

This clonotype has a count of ten or more. The V gene is TRBV11-2, the J gene TRBJ2-3; 8 positions match TRBD2. Germline CDR1 reads SGHAT; CDR2 reads FQNNGV. Trimming took 0 bases from V and 6 from J; bases not matched to a gene: 11. CDR3 length equals 17 residues. CDR3 DNA sequence: TGTGCCAGCAGCTTAGACCGACTGAGCGGGAGTGGGGATACGCAGTATTTT. It yields the protein CASSLDRLSGSGDTQYF.

This clonotype has a count of ten or more. The V call is TRBV5-1, the J call TRBJ2-5, with 9 bases that match TRBD1. Germline assignment: CDR1 SGHRS and CDR2 YFSETQ. This CDR3 region has 16 residues. J gave up 4 bases and V 0 bases, and 7 bases lay outside the gene matches. The CDR3 region has the DNA TGCGCCAGCAGCTTGGAGGGACAGGGTGCGAGAGAGACCCAGTACTTC. Its translation: CASSLEGQGARETQYF. The variable domain in full, with the rest retrieved from reference TRBV5-1 and TRBJ2-5, is KAGVTQTPRYLIKTRGQQVTLSCSPISGHRSVSWYQQTPGQGLQFLFEYFSETQRNKGNFPGRFSGRQFSNSRSEMNVSTLELGDSALYLCASSLEGQGARETQYFGPGTRLLVL.

This clonotype occurred many times. The chain is built from TRBV7-3 and TRBJ1-4; D unresolved. The CDR3 runs 13 residues. Germline values: CDR1 SGHTA, CDR2 FQGTGA. Deletions cut 6 bases from V and 8 bases from J, with 13 bases between. CDR3 protein: CASSSSPGEKLFF. The CDR3 region has the DNA TGTGCCAGCAGTTCGTCTCCGGGGGAAAAACTGTTTTTT.

The rearrangement uses TRBV5-6 and TRBJ2-1, with D possibly called TRBD1 or TRBD2 (5 bases each). CDR1 SGHDT and CDR2 YYEEEE come from the germline V gene. The CDR3 spans 14 residues. V was cut by 4 bases and J by 5 bases, with 13 bases left in between. The CDR3 region has the DNA TGTGCCAGCAGCCCGGGGCTTAGCCACAATGAGCAGTTCTTC. Protein product: CASSPGLSHNEQFF. Combining the CDR3 with reference TRBV5-6 and TRBJ2-1 gives the whole variable domain DAGVTQSPTHLIKTRGQQVTLRCSPKSGHDTVSWYQQALGQGPQFIFQYYEEEERQRGNFPDRFSGHQFPNYSSELNVNALLLGDSALYLCASSPGLSHNEQFFGPGTRLTVL.

This clonotype was seen repeatedly, ten times or more. J is TRBJ2-3 and V is TRBV12-3 or TRBV12-4; tentatively, D is TRBD2 (6 bases). This CDR3 has 16 residues. The V end lost 1 base, the J end lost 3 bases, and 14 bases lay between the germline ends. The CDR3 nucleotides read TGTGCCAGCAGTTTAGGGCCAGCGGGCGGGACAGATACGCAGTATTTT. The encoded protein is CASSLGPAGGTDTQYF.

This clonotype was recorded many times. The chain uses TRBV20-1 and TRBJ2-5, with a tentative D call TRBD2 (5 bases). This CDR3 is built from 13 residues. V shed 3 bases and J shed 4 bases, with 12 bases lying between them. Germline V gene data show CDR1 as DFQATT and CDR2 as SNEGSKA (reference sequence). DNA for the CDR3: TGCAGTGCTAGTCGGAGGAGGAGAGAGACCCAGTACTTC. Its protein product is CSASRRRRETQYF.

This clonotype was recorded many times. J is TRBJ2-3 and V is TRBV11-2; possible D gene TRBD2, 7 bases. With 5 bases removed from V and 8 bases from J, the gap between germline ends came to 14 bases. This CDR3 is 13 amino acids long. The V gene's germline CDR1 is SGHAT and CDR2 FQNNGV. CDR3 amino acids: CASSGGGERTQYF. The CDR3 coding sequence is TGTGCCAGCAGCGGGGGGGGCGAACGTACGCAGTATTTT.

In regard to this clonotype: A much larger clonotype is one base distant, so this may be a read error. J is TRBJ2-2 and V is TRBV28; 7 bases line up with TRBD1. CDR1 MDHEN and CDR2 SYDVKM come from the germline V gene. This CDR3 has 14 amino acids. V lost 5 bases, J lost 4 bases, and 4 bases stayed unmatched. CDR3 loop: CASSDRACTGELFF. CDR3 nucleotides: TGTGCCAGCAGTGACAGGGCCTGCACCGGGGAGCTGTTTTTT.

This clonotype was seen more than once but under ten times. One end of the junction varies from germline; a read error may be responsible. The chain employs TRBV7-3 and TRBJ2-2; a weak D match, TRBD1 (7 bases). CDR1 is SGHTA and CDR2 is FQGTGA in the germline V gene. This CDR3 comprises 16 residues. The CDR3 DNA sequence: TGTGCCAGCAGCTTAACCGACAGGGTGCGGGGCGGGGAGCTTTTTTTT. It yields the protein CASSLTDRVRGGELFF.

This clonotype was detected many times. V usage is TRBV5-5 and J usage is TRBJ2-1, with D tentatively TRBD1 or TRBD2 (5 bases each). The CDR3 covers 14 residues. V was pared by 0 bases and J by 6 bases, with 10 bases between. In germline, CDR1 is SGHKS, CDR2 YYEKEE (reference sequence). The chain's CDR3 is CASSLGDAPNEQFF. The DNA for the CDR3 is TGTGCCAGCAGCTTGGGGGACGCTCCCAATGAGCAGTTCTTC.

The V call is TRBV2, the J call TRBJ2-3; 9 positions match TRBD2. CDR1 is SNHLY and CDR2 is FYNNEI in the germline V gene. The CDR3 is 14 amino acids. With V trimmed by 8 bases and J by 2 bases, 5 bases remained unmatched. The CDR3 is CASARLADTDTQYF. The CDR3 DNA reads as TGTGCCAGCGCACGACTAGCGGACACAGATACGCAGTATTTT.

This clonotype was observed many times. This chain links TRBV6-1 with TRBJ1-5; the D is unclear. CDR3 length: 14 amino acids. The V end was cut by 5 bases, the J end by 4 bases, with 12 bases between. Germline CDR1 and CDR2: MNHNS and SASEGT. The CDR3 here is CASSSEGPNQPQHF. The CDR3 bases are TGTGCCAGCAGTAGTGAAGGGCCTAATCAGCCCCAGCATTTT.

This clonotype appeared many times. The chain recombines TRBV7-2 with TRBJ2-5; 10 positions agree with TRBD2. The CDR3 contains 16 residues. J was trimmed by 2 bases and V by 1 base; bases with no gene match: 4. Germline assignment: CDR1 SGHTA and CDR2 FQGNSA. Written as DNA, the CDR3 is TGTGCCAGCAGCTTAGTCGGGACTAGCGCTCAAGAGACCCAGTACTTC. It is translated as CASSLVGTSAQETQYF.

This clonotype appeared many times. The rearrangement uses TRBV5-1 and TRBJ1-4; maybe TRBD1 (5 bases). CDR3 length: 13 amino acids. Trimming stripped 1 base from V and 8 bases from J, with 9 bases between. Looked up from germline, CDR1 is SGHRS and CDR2 is YFSETQ. CDR3 sequence: CASSLRGYEKLFF. The CDR3 DNA sequence: TGCGCCAGCAGCTTGAGGGGTTACGAAAAACTGTTTTTT.

This clonotype has a count of ten or more. This chain uses TRBV20-1 with TRBJ2-3, with 12 bases aligning to TRBD2. The germline CDR1 and CDR2 sequences are DFQATT and SNEGSKA (reference sequence). The CDR3 contains 15 residues. After removal of 1 base from V and 4 bases from J, the junction contained 3 bases not matched to a gene. The CDR3, as DNA: TGCAGTGCTAGAGGGACTAGCGGGACCTCAGATACGCAGTATTTT. Translating it yields CSARGTSGTSDTQYF.

At least ten counts were recorded for this clonotype. The rearrangement links TRBV6-5 to TRBJ1-5; D unclear. CDR1 and CDR2 (germline): MNHEY, SVGAGI. The ends were cut back, 2 bases at V and 1 base at J, with 6 bases in the middle. The length of the CDR3 is 14 residues. The CDR3 coding sequence is TGTGCCAGCAGTTACCGGGGAAGCAATCAGCCCCAGCATTTT. This translates into CASSYRGSNQPQHF.

This clonotype was seen repeatedly, ten times or more. The chain uses TRBV20-1 and TRBJ2-3; 8 bases map to TRBD1. The CDR3 runs 14 residues. CDR1 is DFQATT and CDR2 is SNEGSKA in the germline V gene (reference sequence). The J segment lost 0 bases and the V segment lost 4 bases, leaving 3 bases of the junction unmatched. This CDR3 is CSAKQGGSTDTQYF. CDR3 coding DNA: TGCAGTGCTAAACAGGGGGGAAGCACAGATACGCAGTATTTT.

The table lists this clonotype with many counts. The V and J genes are TRBV18 and TRBJ1-4, with D perhaps matching TRBD1 (5 bases). Trimming left V 6 bases short and J 0 bases short, with 14 bases between. The CDR3 is 16 residues long. Germline CDR1 KGHSH, CDR2 LQKENI. CDR3 in amino acids: CASSAFTGTTNEKLFF. As DNA, the CDR3 is TGTGCCAGCTCCGCCTTCACAGGAACAACTAATGAAAAACTGTTTTTT.

This clonotype was recorded many times. This sequence joins TRBV3-1 and TRBJ1-1; TRBD1 aligns across 9 bases. The V segment lost 4 bases and the J segment 0 bases; nucleotides outside the gene matches: 6. The CDR3 has 16 residues. Germline CDR1 and CDR2: LGHDT and YNNKEL (reference sequence). CDR3 residues: CASSLLTGGMNTEAFF. CDR3 bases: TGTGCCAGCAGCCTTTTGACAGGGGGTATGAACACTGAAGCTTTCTTT.

Notes on this clonotype: This may be a read error: a much more frequent sequence differs by one nucleotide. The chain uses TRBV20-1 and TRBJ1-1; TRBD1 agrees at 7 bases. The ends lost 5 bases at V and 5 bases at J; junction bases unmatched: 8. CDR1 is DFQATT and CDR2 is SNEGSKA in the germline V gene (reference sequence). This CDR3 is built from 13 residues. The CDR3 nucleotides read TGCAGTGCTCTAGGGCCAGGGGGAACTGAAGCTTTCTTT. It specifies CSALGPGGTEAFF.